Below are 27 T cell receptor beta chains sequenced from a single sample in a study of patients and donors after allogeneic stem cell transplantation. From the RT-PCR reads, TCRdb called clonotypes with MiXCR, one entry per CDR3 protein. In the table there are over 200,000 distinct CDR3 sequences, about 38% of which are singletons. The sequenced material came from blood, either unsorted or a sorted T cell fraction (not recorded which). The receptors derive from a human donor who was either an allogeneic HSCT recipient or a stem cell or donor lymphocyte infusion donor (not recorded which). It is not recorded whose cells these are; they may come from a transplant donor.

This clonotype has only a few counts. This chain links TRBV25-1 with TRBJ1-1; D may be TRBD1 (5 bases). Trimming shortened V by 4 bases and J by 2 bases, and 8 bases separated the two germline ends. The germline V gene encodes CDR1 MGHDK and CDR2 SYGVNS. The CDR3 contains 13 residues. The CDR3 sequence: CASSGQKNTEAFF. The CDR3 DNA reads as TGTGCCAGCAGTGGACAGAAAAACACTGAAGCTTTCTTT.

As DNA, the CDR3 is TGCAGTGCTGTAGGGGAGACTGAAGCTTTCTTT. Residues: CSAVGETEAFF. This chain joins TRBV20-1 and TRBJ1-1, with D perhaps TRBD1 (5 bases). Trimming cost V 5 bases and J 5 bases, with 9 bases left between them. The CDR3 extends over 11 amino acids. Germline CDR1 reads DFQATT; CDR2 reads SNEGSKA (reference sequence).

The rearrangement uses TRBV5-1 and TRBJ2-1; 10 bases match TRBD2. This CDR3 has 17 residues. The V gene end was trimmed by 1 base and the J gene end by 5 bases; junction bases not matched to a gene: 9. Germline V gene sequence: CDR1 SGHRS, CDR2 YFSETQ. CDR3 protein: CASSLTSGGARNNEQFF. The CDR3 DNA reads as TGCGCCAGCAGCTTGACCAGCGGGGGGGCCAGAAACAATGAGCAGTTCTTC. The full variable domain, its missing parts supplied by reference TRBV5-1 and TRBJ2-1, is KAGVTQTPRYLIKTRGQQVTLSCSPISGHRSVSWYQQTPGQGLQFLFEYFSETQRNKGNFPGRFSGRQFSNSRSEMNVSTLELGDSALYLCASSLTSGGARNNEQFFGPGTRLTVL.

CDR3 DNA sequence: TGTGCCAGCAGGGGACCCGACATCCATACGTACTTC. Its protein product is CASRGPDIHTYF. The V gene is TRBV28, the J gene TRBJ2-7; D tentatively fits TRBD1 or TRBD2 (5 bases each). Trimming removed 6 bases from V and 12 bases from J, with 18 bases in between. The V gene's germline CDR1 is MDHEN and CDR2 SYDVKM. This CDR3 region has 12 residues.

For the CDR3, the DNA is TGTGCCAGCAGTAGTTCCGGGACAGGGACTAACTATGGCTACACCTTC. Translated, it gives CASSSSGTGTNYGYTF. This chain links TRBV12-3 or TRBV12-4 with TRBJ1-2, with 9 bases that match TRBD1. V lost 5 bases and J lost 0; bases outside the gene matches: 7. The CDR3 covers 16 residues.

The sample holds a few counts of this clonotype. The chain joins TRBV20-1 to TRBJ2-7, with D possibly being TRBD2 (6 bases). Trimming took 3 bases from V and 2 from J, leaving 14 bases between them. The CDR3 has 14 amino acids. The germline CDR1 and CDR2 sequences are DFQATT and SNEGSKA (reference sequence). CDR3 sequence (DNA): TGCAGTGCTAGGGGCCGGGACTTTCCCTACGAGCAGTACTTC. This translates into CSARGRDFPYEQYF.

This clonotype showed up just a few times. The rearrangement uses TRBV6-5 and TRBJ2-3; tentative D call: TRBD2 (5 bases). Trimming cost V 0 bases and J 0 bases, with 13 bases left between them. Germline values: CDR1 MNHEY, CDR2 SVGAGI. The CDR3 contains 17 residues. CDR3 loop: CASSYSVSSSSTDTQYF. The DNA of the CDR3 is TGTGCCAGCAGTTACTCTGTCTCTAGCTCGAGCACAGATACGCAGTATTTT.

This clonotype was found a few times. V and J are TRBV2 and TRBJ1-2; D gene unclear. The germline gives CDR1 SNHLY, CDR2 FYNNEI. V was pared by 7 bases and J by 4 bases, with 19 bases between. The CDR3 runs 15 residues. The chain's CDR3 is CASIPPWSIGYGYTF. The CDR3 DNA reads as TGTGCCAGCATCCCCCCGTGGTCTATCGGCTATGGCTACACCTTC.

The chain joins TRBV3-1 to TRBJ1-1; no firm D call. This CDR3 region has 14 residues. Germline lookup yields CDR1 LGHDT and CDR2 YNNKEL (reference sequence). V lost 3 bases to trimming and J lost 0 bases, with 8 bases between them. CDR3 residues: CASSQDTVNTEAFF. The CDR3 DNA reads TGTGCCAGCAGCCAGGATACAGTGAACACTGAAGCTTTCTTT.

The rearrangement links TRBV3-1 to TRBJ1-6; 8 positions agree with TRBD1. V trimming: 3 bases; J trimming: 5 bases; junction bases outside the gene matches: 0. The germline V gene encodes CDR1 LGHDT and CDR2 YNNKEL (reference sequence). The CDR3 sequence is 14 residues long. The CDR3 region is CASSQGQDNSPLHF. CDR3 sequence (DNA): TGTGCCAGCAGCCAGGGACAGGATAATTCACCCCTCCACTTT.

This clonotype has just a few counts. This chain links TRBV5-1 with TRBJ2-7; the D gene is possibly TRBD2 (6 bases). CDR3 size: 13 residues. V was shortened by 4 bases and J by 0 bases, with 8 bases between the two germline ends. Germline V gene lookup returns CDR1 SGHRS and CDR2 YFSETQ. CDR3 protein: CASSAGPSYEQYF. In DNA form, the CDR3 reads TGCGCCAGCAGCGCGGGACCCTCCTACGAGCAGTACTTC.

This clonotype was picked up a small number of times. The chain combines TRBV12-3 or TRBV12-4 with TRBJ2-4, with D perhaps being TRBD1 or TRBD2 (6 bases each). The CDR3 contains 14 residues. Trimming stripped 9 bases from V and 7 bases from J, with 19 bases between. In nucleotides, the CDR3 is TGTGCCAGGAACTGGGGGGCATGGATTAACATTCAGTACTTC. Encoded protein: CARNWGAWINIQYF.

The table lists this clonotype with a few counts. The chain employs TRBV28 and TRBJ2-4; possibly TRBD1 or TRBD2 for D (5 bases each). CDR3 length: 15 residues. CDR1 is MDHEN, CDR2 SYDVKM, per germline. V was clipped by 3 bases and J by 2 bases, with 11 bases between them. The CDR3, as DNA: TGTGCCAGCAGTTTCGGGGACGCACCCAAAAACATTCAGTACTTC. Translation gives CASSFGDAPKNIQYF.

A few counts support this clonotype. For the CDR3, the DNA is TGCAGCGCTGGGGACAGGGCTCGCTCTGGAAACACCATATATTTT. Translating gives CSAGDRARSGNTIYF. The chain has TRBV29-1 and TRBJ1-3; 9 bases align to TRBD1. This CDR3 region has 15 residues. CDR1 is SQVTM, CDR2 ANQGSEA, per germline. Trimming cost V 7 bases and J 0 bases; bases outside gene matches: 7.

The chain employs TRBV12-3 or TRBV12-4 and TRBJ2-7; D is uncertain. With 6 bases removed from V and 7 bases from J, the gap between germline ends came to 16 bases. CDR3 length: 13 residues. CDR3 sequence: CASRPDPSDEQYF. CDR3 in DNA: TGTGCCAGCAGACCGGACCCCTCGGATGAGCAGTACTTC.

This clonotype has only a few counts. The chain combines TRBV28 with TRBJ1-1; no reliable D call. Per germline, CDR1 MDHEN and CDR2 SYDVKM. V was cut by 7 bases and J by 0 bases, with 27 bases left in between. The CDR3 covers 19 residues. DNA of the CDR3: TGTGCCAGCACCACCGTCTCGGCAGATAGCTTTCAAATGAACACTGAAGCTTTCTTT. This encodes CASTTVSADSFQMNTEAFF.

This clonotype was detected a few times. V and J are TRBV2 and TRBJ1-3, with D possibly being TRBD1 (5 bases). V was cut by 6 bases and J by 0 bases, with 9 bases left in between. Looked up from germline, CDR1 is SNHLY and CDR2 is FYNNEI. The CDR3 totals 14 residues. The CDR3 DNA reads TGTGCCAGCAGAGCCGGGACCTCTGGAAACACCATATATTTT. It specifies CASRAGTSGNTIYF.

This chain links TRBV6-4 with TRBJ2-3; D is perhaps TRBD2 (6 bases). The CDR3 is made up of 14 amino acids. Germline V gene sequence: CDR1 MRHNA, CDR2 SNTAGT. Between the trimmed V and J ends, which lost 4 bases and 2 bases, there was a span of 10 bases. The CDR3: CASSGDSDTDTQYF. The CDR3 nucleotides read TGTGCCAGCAGTGGGGACTCTGACACAGATACGCAGTATTTT.

The chain uses TRBV3-1 and TRBJ2-3, with D unresolved. The CDR3 extends over 15 amino acids. Per the germline V gene, CDR1 is LGHDT and CDR2 is YNNKEL (reference sequence). With 1 base removed from V and 0 bases from J, the gap between germline ends came to 8 bases. CDR3 sequence reads: CASSQAWASTDTQYF. For the CDR3, the DNA is TGTGCCAGCAGCCAAGCTTGGGCTAGCACAGATACGCAGTATTTT.

In nucleotides, the CDR3 is TGTGCCAGCAGCGCCGGGACAGGGGGTGGCACAGATACGCAGTATTTT. Translation gives CASSAGTGGGTDTQYF. The chain is built from TRBV13 and TRBJ2-3, with TRBD1 matching 11 bases. The germline V gene encodes CDR1 PRHDT and CDR2 FYEKMQ (reference sequence). V shed 5 bases, J shed 1 base, and the junction held 5 bases outside the gene matches. The CDR3 sequence is 16 residues long.

The chain carries TRBV4-2 and TRBJ1-1; no reliable D call. The CDR3 loop spans 15 amino acids. Germline V gene sequence: CDR1 LGHNA, CDR2 YNFKEQ. V was cut by 4 bases and J by 4 bases, with 16 bases left in between. The CDR3 bases are TGTGCCAGCAGCCTTGAGATCTGGGTGGCCACTGAAGCTTTCTTT. Its protein is CASSLEIWVATEAFF.

This clonotype was detected a few times. CDR3 in amino acids: CASNRRGSNQPQHF. CDR3 DNA: TGTGCCAGCAACCGTCGAGGGAGCAATCAGCCCCAGCATTTT. This chain connects TRBV6-6 to TRBJ1-5; D remains ambiguous. The germline gives CDR1 MNHNY, CDR2 SVGAGI (reference sequence). CDR3 length: 14 residues. The V end was cut by 7 bases, the J end by 1 base, with 11 bases between.

V gene TRBV4-3 combines with J gene TRBJ1-2, with no clear D. V was shortened by 0 bases and J by 5 bases, with 16 bases between the two germline ends. From germline, CDR1 is LGHNA and CDR2 YSLEER. The CDR3 contains 16 residues. For the CDR3, the DNA is TGCGCCAGCAGCCAAGATCGATCAGGACGGGGATATGGCTACACCTTC. Translation gives CASSQDRSGRGYGYTF.

This clonotype showed up many times. The chain joins TRBV6-5 to TRBJ1-5; possibly TRBD1 for D (5 bases). Per germline, CDR1 MNHEY and CDR2 SVGAGI. Trimming took 3 bases from V and 11 from J, leaving 11 bases between them. CDR3 length equals 12 residues. CDR3 in amino acids: CASSYRGGAQHF. The CDR3 DNA reads as TGTGCCAGCAGTTATAGGGGCGGAGCCCAGCATTTT.

This clonotype has more than one count but fewer than ten. This chain uses TRBV6-6 with TRBJ1-4, with TRBD1 matching over 10 bases. The CDR3 contains 14 residues. Trimming at V came to 6 bases and at J to 8 bases, leaving 6 bases not matched to a gene. In germline, CDR1 is MNHNY, CDR2 SVGAGI (reference sequence). CDR3 nucleotide sequence: TGTGCCAGCAGCGGACAGGGGGTGGGCGAAAAACTGTTTTTT. It yields the protein CASSGQGVGEKLFF.

The sample holds a few counts of this clonotype. The V and J genes are TRBV6-5 and TRBJ1-1; D remains unclear. The CDR3 has 14 amino acids. V lost 6 bases and J lost 5, with 16 bases in between. From germline, CDR1 is MNHEY and CDR2 SVGAGI. The CDR3: CASRRNSQGTEAFF. CDR3 DNA: TGTGCCAGCAGGCGTAACTCCCAAGGGACTGAAGCTTTCTTT.

V and J are TRBV15 and TRBJ2-1; no reliable D call. There are 14 residues in the CDR3. V lost 1 base and J 10 bases, leaving 14 bases between the germline ends. The germline V gene encodes CDR1 LNHNV and CDR2 YYDKDF (reference sequence). In DNA, the CDR3 is TGTGCCACCAGCAGAGGGGCCGATCGAGGCGAGCAGTTCTTC. The encoded protein is CATSRGADRGEQFF.